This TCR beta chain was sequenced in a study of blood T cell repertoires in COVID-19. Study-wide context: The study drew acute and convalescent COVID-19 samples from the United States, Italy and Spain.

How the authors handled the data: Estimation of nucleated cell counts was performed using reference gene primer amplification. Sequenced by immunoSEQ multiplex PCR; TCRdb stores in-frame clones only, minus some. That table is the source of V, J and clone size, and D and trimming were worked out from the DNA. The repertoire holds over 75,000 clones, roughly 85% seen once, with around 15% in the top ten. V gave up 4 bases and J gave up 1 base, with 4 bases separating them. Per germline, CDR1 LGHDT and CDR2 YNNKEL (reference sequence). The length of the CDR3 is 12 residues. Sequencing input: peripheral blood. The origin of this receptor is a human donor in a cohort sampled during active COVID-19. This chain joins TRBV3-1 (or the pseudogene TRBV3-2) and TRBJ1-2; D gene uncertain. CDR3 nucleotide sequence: TGTGCCAGCAGCCTCCGTAACTATGGCTACACCTTC. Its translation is CASSLRNYGYTF.